These 20 T cell receptor beta chains were sequenced from one sample in a study of tumour-infiltrating T cells in Burkitt lymphoma. Profiling relied on immunoSEQ multiplex PCR, and the TCRdb table lists in-frame clones only, not all of them. The table lists around 4,000 clones, roughly 19% of them singletons, with 1.4% in the top ten. Sequenced material: tumor tissue. The source is a human donor with Burkitt lymphoma.

V is TRBV9 and J is TRBJ1-2, with unresolved D. The CDR3 is made up of 16 amino acids. Per the germline V gene, CDR1 is SGDLS and CDR2 is YYNGEE. Trimming shortened V by 2 bases and J by 3 bases, and 17 bases separated the two germline ends. The CDR3 is CASSVGFNLRDYGYTF. The CDR3 DNA sequence: TGTGCCAGCAGCGTCGGTTTTAACTTAAGGGACTATGGCTACACCTTC.

The V gene is TRBV4-1, the J gene TRBJ1-2; TRBD1 matches at 9 bases. This CDR3 contains 17 residues. The V segment lost 1 base and the J segment 4 bases; nucleotides outside the gene matches: 10. The germline V gene has CDR1 MGHRA and CDR2 YSYEKL. This CDR3 reads CASSQVPGQGAGYGYTF. The CDR3 DNA sequence: TGCGCCAGCAGCCAAGTACCGGGACAGGGAGCTGGCTATGGCTACACCTTC.

The chain links TRBV4-1 to TRBJ2-7; TRBD2 agrees at 10 bases. The J segment lost 0 bases and the V segment lost 8 bases, leaving 1 base of the junction unmatched. The CDR3 runs 13 residues. The V gene's germline CDR1 is MGHRA and CDR2 YSYEKL. The CDR3 DNA sequence: TGCGCCAGCGGACTAGCGGACTCCTACGAGCAGTACTTC. Translated, it gives CASGLADSYEQYF.

A few counts support this clone. The V call is TRBV9, the J call TRBJ2-7, with D perhaps matching TRBD1 or TRBD2 (5 bases each). Germline V gene lookup returns CDR1 SGDLS and CDR2 YYNGEE. Trimming cost V 0 bases and J 0 bases, with 13 bases left between them. The CDR3 totals 16 residues. CDR3 in DNA: TGTGCCAGCAGCGTAGCTGACACTGGGGGCTCCTACGAGCAGTACTTC. Translating it yields CASSVADTGGSYEQYF.

The J gene is TRBJ2-7, the V gene TRBV7-9; either TRBD1 or TRBD2 may fit D (6 bases each). Trimming cost V 5 bases and J 3 bases, with 17 bases left between them. Germline V gene lookup returns CDR1 SEHNR and CDR2 FQNEAQ (reference sequence). The CDR3 has 15 amino acids. In DNA form, the CDR3 reads TGTGCCAGCAGCCCACAAAAGAGGGGGGTCTACGAGCAGTACTTC. Protein product: CASSPQKRGVYEQYF.

This clone showed up just a few times. The rearrangement uses TRBV9 and TRBJ2-2; D is uncertain. Germline CDR1 and CDR2: SGDLS and YYNGEE. Deletions cut 1 base from V and 3 bases from J, with 1 base between. The CDR3 runs to 12 residues. The CDR3 DNA sequence: TGTGCCAGCAGCGTATACACCGGGGAGCTGTTTTTT. Encoded protein: CASSVYTGELFF.

This clone was seen only a few times. Other DNA sequences from this sample encode an identical CDR3 as well. This chain joins TRBV2 and TRBJ2-7, with D uncertain. Trimming left V 7 bases short and J 3 bases short, with 7 bases between. The CDR3 length is 11 residues. Germline V gene lookup returns CDR1 SNHLY and CDR2 FYNNEI. The DNA for the CDR3 is TGTGCCAGCACCCGGGTCTACGAGCAGTACTTC. It specifies CASTRVYEQYF.

V usage is TRBV9 and J usage is TRBJ2-2; D is undetermined. The CDR3 contains 16 residues. Trimming removed 7 bases at V and 0 bases at J, with 16 bases between. The germline CDR1 and CDR2 sequences are SGDLS and YYNGEE. CDR3 nucleotides: TGTGCCAGCTCCGGCGACCCGAGTGCGAACACCGGGGAGCTGTTTTTT. Translated: CASSGDPSANTGELFF.

This chain links TRBV5-1 with TRBJ2-5, with 7 bases matching TRBD2. V gave up 2 bases and J gave up 9 bases; unmatched junction bases: 10. Germline V gives CDR1 SGHRS, CDR2 YFSETQ. The CDR3 loop spans 14 amino acids. As DNA, the CDR3 is TGCGCCAGCAGCTTCGAGGCTAGCGGTCGCCCCCAGTACTTC. It yields the protein CASSFEASGRPQYF.

A remark on this clone: The junction and the germline gene differ at one end; a read error may be behind it. The chain combines TRBV7-9 with TRBJ2-7, with 7 nucleotides matching TRBD1. Germline CDR1 is SEHNR and CDR2 is FQNEAQ (reference sequence). This CDR3 comprises 14 residues. CDR3 in amino acids: CASSLGGGVYEQYF. The CDR3 DNA follows: TGTGCCAGCAGCTTAGGAGGGGGCGTCTACGAGCAATACTTC.

This clone turned up a few times. CDR3 sequence reads: CATPGQASDTQYF. The CDR3 nucleotides are TGTGCCACCCCGGGACAGGCCTCAGATACGCAGTATTTT. The V call is TRBV7-9, the J call TRBJ2-3, with 8 bases identical to TRBD1. This CDR3 contains 13 residues. V shed 10 bases and J 4 bases; nucleotides not matched to a gene: 7. Germline V lookup: CDR1 SEHNR, CDR2 FQNEAQ (reference sequence).

The chain carries TRBV4-3 and TRBJ1-1; D is undetermined. The CDR3 is 16 amino acids. The germline V gene has CDR1 LGHNA and CDR2 YSLEER. Between the trimmed V and J ends, which lost 0 bases and 9 bases, there was a span of 20 bases. CDR3 amino acids: CASSQDRRAADFKAFF. The CDR3 DNA sequence: TGCGCCAGCAGCCAAGATAGGAGGGCCGCTGATTTCAAAGCTTTCTTT.

The J gene is TRBJ1-2, the V gene TRBV5-1; no clear D gene. From germline, CDR1 is SGHRS and CDR2 YFSETQ. V was pared by 3 bases and J by 8 bases, with 8 bases between. The CDR3 runs 11 residues. The CDR3 spells CASSSPGGYTF. The CDR3 region has the DNA TGCGCCAGCAGCTCCCCTGGAGGCTACACCTTC. Together with reference TRBV5-1 and TRBJ1-2, the CDR3 gives the full variable domain: KAGVTQTPRYLIKTRGQQVTLSCSPISGHRSVSWYQQTPGQGLQFLFEYFSETQRNKGNFPGRFSGRQFSNSRSEMNVSTLELGDSALYLCASSSPGGYTFGSGTRLTVV.

This clone has a single count. The gene calls are TRBV11-2 and TRBJ1-5, with no clear D. CDR3 length equals 13 residues. Between the trimmed V and J ends, which lost 3 bases and 6 bases, there was a span of 9 bases. Per the germline V gene, CDR1 is SGHAT and CDR2 is FQNNGV. CDR3 loop: CASSLPGGQPQHF. DNA of the CDR3: TGTGCCAGCAGCTTGCCGGGCGGTCAGCCCCAGCATTTT.

V gene TRBV6-5 combines with J gene TRBJ1-4, with no clear D. This CDR3 spans 14 amino acids. Germline V lookup: CDR1 MNHEY, CDR2 SVGAGI. Deletions cut 6 bases from V and 6 bases from J, with 14 bases between. The CDR3 spells CASSPLAYDEKLFF. In nucleotides, the CDR3 is TGTGCCAGCAGCCCGCTGGCATATGATGAAAAACTGTTTTTT.

This clone turned up a few times. J is TRBJ2-1 and V is TRBV9, with D hard to call. CDR1 and CDR2 (germline): SGDLS, YYNGEE. The CDR3 has 12 amino acids. V shed 0 bases and J shed 7 bases, with 5 bases lying between them. The DNA for the CDR3 is TGTGCCAGCAGCGTAGACGGTAATGAGCAGTTCTTC. Residues: CASSVDGNEQFF.

V is TRBV7-8 and J is TRBJ2-4; 11 bases are shared with TRBD2. The germline CDR1 and CDR2 sequences are SGHVS and FQNEAQ. Trimming took 9 bases from V and 6 from J; bases not matched to a gene: 10. The CDR3 spans 15 residues. For the CDR3, the DNA is TGTGCCAGTAGCGGGAGGGCCGTTTACACAAACATTCAGTACTTC. The encoded protein is CASSGRAVYTNIQYF. Using reference TRBV7-8 and TRBJ2-4 for the parts outside the CDR3, the full variable domain is GAGVSQSPRYKVAKRGQDVALRCDPISGHVSLFWYQQALGQGPEFLTYFQNEAQLDKSGLPSDRFFAERPEGSVSTLKIQRTQQEDSAVYLCASSGRAVYTNIQYFGAGTRLSVL.

V is TRBV7-9 and J is TRBJ2-3, with 12 bases fitting TRBD2. V trimming: 5 bases; J trimming: 6 bases; junction bases outside the gene matches: 3. This CDR3 comprises 14 residues. Germline V CDR1 and CDR2: SEHNR, FQNEAQ (reference sequence). CDR3 sequence: CASSASGGVDTQYF. The CDR3 DNA sequence: TGTGCCAGCAGCGCTAGCGGGGGGGTTGATACGCAGTATTTT.

The sample holds a few counts of this clone. The rearrangement links TRBV19 to TRBJ2-3, with TRBD2 as a possible D gene (5 bases). The germline V gene encodes CDR1 LNHDA and CDR2 SQIVND (reference sequence). The CDR3 runs 14 residues. Trimming removed 6 bases from V and 3 bases from J, with 13 bases in between. For the CDR3, the DNA is TGTGCCAGTAGCCGCGGGTCGGGGACAGATACGCAGTATTTT. The encoded protein is CASSRGSGTDTQYF.

The chain recombines TRBV7-2 with TRBJ2-7, with D unclear. CDR1 SGHTA and CDR2 FQGNSA come from the germline V gene. Trimming removed 2 bases from V and 2 bases from J, with 4 bases in between. The CDR3 consists of 12 residues. The CDR3 sequence: CASSLRAYEQYF. As DNA, the CDR3 is TGTGCCAGCAGCTTACGTGCCTACGAGCAGTACTTC.